These T cell receptor beta chains were read from a single sample in a study of blood T cell repertoires in COVID-19. TCRdb's table, derived via immunoSEQ multiplex PCR, lists solely in-frame clones and lacks some. The sample consists of around 60,000 clones, 90% to 95% of them appearing once. The specimen was peripheral blood. These TCRs come from a man aged 45-60 years with active COVID-19. Both conserved end residues are part of each CDR3. A D gene is named only where the DNA matches it firmly. The size field is filled for only some rows; it gives once, few, many or a size class.

TRBJ1-1 | NA | TRBV18 | NA | CASSPPSSRGTEAFF | TGTGCCAGCTCACCACCGTCGTCCAGGGGCACTGAAGCTTTCTTT
TRBJ2-5 | NA | TRBV2 | once | CASNAGSETQYF | TGTGCCAGCAACGCAGGGTCAGAGACCCAGTACTTC
TRBJ2-6 | NA | TRBV28 | NA | CASSSSLSGANVLTF | TGTGCCAGCAGTTCCAGTCTCTCTGGGGCCAACGTCCTGACTTTC
TRBJ1-3 | TRBD1 | TRBV3-1/TRBV3-2 | NA | CASSQRQGFGNTIYF | TGTGCCAGCAGCCAACGACAGGGGTTCGGAAACACCATATATTTT
TRBJ1-2 | TRBD1 | TRBV2 | once | CASKGGNGYTF | TGTGCCAGCAAAGGGGGCAATGGCTACACCTTC
TRBJ1-5 | NA | TRBV4-2 | NA | CASSQATTVNQPQHF | TGTGCCAGCAGCCAAGCGACCACAGTCAATCAGCCCCAGCATTTT
TRBJ2-5 | NA | TRBV11-2 | NA | CASSLDRKETQYF | TGTGCCAGCAGCTTAGACAGGAAAGAGACCCAGTACTTC
TRBJ1-1 | TRBD1 | TRBV7-3 | NA | CASSLGTGTTLNTEAFF | TGTGCCAGCAGCTTAGGGACAGGCACTACACTGAACACTGAAGCTTTCTTT
TRBJ2-7 | TRBD1 | TRBV3-1/TRBV3-2 | NA | CASRRQGAYEQYF | TGTGCCAGCAGGAGACAGGGGGCCTACGAGCAGTACTTC
TRBJ1-6 | NA | TRBV5-6 | NA | CASGSRDRQRDRNSPLHF | TGTGCCAGCGGGTCTAGAGACAGGCAAAGGGATCGTAATTCACCCCTCCACTTT